This entry lists 15 T cell receptor beta chains sequenced from one sample in a study of patients and donors after allogeneic stem cell transplantation. TCRdb re-called the RT-PCR reads with MiXCR, one entry per CDR3 protein. The sample comprises about 200,000 distinct CDR3 sequences, less than 45% of which are singletons, and around 35% rests with the top ten. Sequencing was done on a sample of blood, either unsorted or a sorted T cell fraction (not recorded which). The origin of the receptors is a human donor who was either an allogeneic HSCT recipient or a stem cell or donor lymphocyte infusion donor (not recorded which). It is not recorded whose cells these are; they may come from a transplant donor.

V is TRBV4-3 and J is TRBJ2-3; 7 bases are shared with TRBD2. The CDR3 has 17 amino acids. With V trimmed by 3 bases and J by 8 bases, 17 bases remained unmatched. In germline, CDR1 is LGHNA, CDR2 YSLEER. The CDR3 DNA is TGCGCCAGCAGCCACTCGCCCCCGACTAGCCGCGCAGCTACGCAGTATTTT. As protein: CASSHSPPTSRAATQYF.

This clonotype has a handful of counts. The CDR3 region is CSASRVSTEAFF. The CDR3 DNA reads TGCAGTGCGTCTCGGGTTTCAACTGAAGCTTTCTTT. The chain combines TRBV20-1 with TRBJ1-1, with unresolved D. V gave up 6 bases and J gave up 5 bases, with 13 bases separating them. This CDR3 comprises 12 residues. Germline-derived CDR1 and CDR2 are DFQATT and SNEGSKA (reference sequence).

The chain carries TRBV29-1 and TRBJ1-2, with 10 bases aligning to TRBD1. This CDR3 spans 14 amino acids. The ends lost 6 bases at V and 2 bases at J; junction bases unmatched: 6. In germline, CDR1 is SQVTM, CDR2 ANQGSEA. CDR3 in amino acids: CSVTRGQGNYGYTF. CDR3 bases: TGCAGCGTGACCCGGGGACAGGGGAACTATGGCTACACCTTC.

The V and J genes are TRBV9 and TRBJ1-2; perhaps TRBD1 as D (5 bases). V lost 3 bases and J lost 5, with 11 bases in between. Germline assignment: CDR1 SGDLS and CDR2 YYNGEE. The CDR3 covers 13 residues. The chain's CDR3 is CASSGRDGYGYTF. CDR3 nucleotide sequence: TGTGCCAGCAGCGGCCGGGACGGATATGGCTACACCTTC.

V and J are TRBV12-3 or TRBV12-4 and TRBJ1-1; D possibly corresponds to TRBD1 (5 bases). The ends were cut back, 1 base at V and 6 bases at J, with 15 bases in the middle. CDR3 size: 15 residues. The CDR3 nucleotides read TGTGCCAGCAGTTTAGGCTGGGGCTCGTCTTCTGAAGCTTTCTTT. This gives the protein CASSLGWGSSSEAFF.

In DNA form, the CDR3 reads TGTGCCAGCAGCGTACAGGGGGATCCTAACTATGGCTACACCTTC. Translation: CASSVQGDPNYGYTF. The chain couples TRBV9 to TRBJ1-2; 7 nucleotides align to TRBD1. This CDR3 has 15 amino acids. Trimming at V came to 1 base and at J to 0 bases, leaving 3 bases not matched to a gene. Germline V gene lookup returns CDR1 SGDLS and CDR2 YYNGEE.

J is TRBJ1-5 and V is TRBV7-2; 7 bases are a match to TRBD1. This CDR3 is 14 amino acids long. CDR1 and CDR2 from the germline V gene are SGHTA and FQGNSA. J was trimmed by 7 bases and V by 6 bases; bases with no gene match: 9. CDR3 in DNA: TGTGCCAGCAGGCCTACAGGGGAGGGCCAGCCCCAGCATTTT. It yields the protein CASRPTGEGQPQHF.

The chain combines TRBV6-5 with TRBJ2-7; D is perhaps TRBD1 (6 bases). Trimming took 4 bases from V and 4 from J, leaving 11 bases between them. Germline V gene sequence: CDR1 MNHEY, CDR2 SVGAGI. CDR3 length: 13 amino acids. CDR3 residues: CASSSTGRYEQYF. The DNA for the CDR3 is TGTGCCAGCAGTTCGACAGGCCGGTACGAGCAGTACTTC.

This clonotype was counted a few times. The chain couples TRBV29-1 to TRBJ1-2; weak D call: TRBD1 (6 bases). CDR3 size: 12 residues. Germline loops: CDR1 SQVTM, CDR2 ANQGSEA. V dropped 5 bases and J dropped 3 bases, with 10 bases sitting between them. The CDR3 DNA is TGCAGCGTTACCGGACAGTACTATGGCTACACCTTC. Protein: CSVTGQYYGYTF.

This clonotype has a handful of counts. The genes are TRBV7-2 and TRBJ1-2; TRBD1 matches at 7 bases. Trimming took 1 base from V and 3 from J; bases not matched to a gene: 8. Germline V gives CDR1 SGHTA, CDR2 FQGNSA. This CDR3 is 16 amino acids long. The CDR3 bases are TGTGCCAGCAGCTTAGTGCCGGGACAGAGAGACTATGGCTACACCTTC. This encodes CASSLVPGQRDYGYTF.

The chain recombines TRBV13 with TRBJ2-7; TRBD1 matches 7 bases. Germline values: CDR1 PRHDT, CDR2 FYEKMQ (reference sequence). Unmatched junction bases numbered 10, after V lost 4 bases and J lost 7 bases. The CDR3 has 14 amino acids. This CDR3 is CASSSSTGLGEQYF. Here the CDR3 DNA reads TGTGCCAGCAGCTCGTCGACAGGGCTGGGGGAGCAGTACTTC. Looking up the rest from reference TRBV13 and TRBJ2-7 gives the full variable domain: AAGVIQSPRHLIKEKRETATLKCYPIPRHDTVYWYQQGPGQDPQFLISFYEKMQSDKGSIPDRFSAQQFSDYHSELNMSSLELGDSALYFCASSSSTGLGEQYFGPGTRLTVT.

This clonotype was found a few times. The rearrangement uses TRBV29-1 and TRBJ1-2; a weak D match, TRBD1 (6 bases). Per germline, CDR1 SQVTM and CDR2 ANQGSEA. V lost 7 bases, J lost 8 bases, and 14 bases lay in between. The CDR3 length is 11 residues. The CDR3 sequence is CSGSDRRGYTF. CDR3 nucleotide sequence: TGCAGCGGTTCGGACAGACGGGGCTACACCTTC.

This clonotype was detected a few times. V gene TRBV10-3 combines with J gene TRBJ2-2; a weak D match, TRBD1 (6 bases). The germline gives CDR1 ENHRY, CDR2 SYGVKD. Trimming took 0 bases from V and 6 from J, leaving 8 bases between them. This CDR3 has 14 residues. The CDR3: CAISESTGSGELFF. In nucleotides, the CDR3 is TGTGCCATCAGTGAGTCTACAGGGTCCGGGGAGCTGTTTTTT.

A single count supports this clonotype. The J gene is TRBJ1-1, the V gene TRBV30, with D perhaps matching TRBD1 (6 bases). Germline V gives CDR1 GTSNPN, CDR2 SVGIG (reference sequence). The CDR3 loop spans 14 amino acids. The germline V and J ends were trimmed by 4 bases and 5 bases, with 17 bases remaining between them. In DNA form, the CDR3 reads TGTGCCTGGAATCGGGGGCGGCTAGATACTGAAGCTTTCTTT. Translation: CAWNRGRLDTEAFF. The full variable domain, with the rest looked up from reference TRBV30 and TRBJ1-1, is SQTIHQWPATLVQPVGSPLSLECTVEGTSNPNLYWYRQAAGRGLQLLFYSVGIGQISSEVPQNLSASRPQDRQFILSSKKLLLSDSGFYLCAWNRGRLDTEAFFGQGTRLTVV.

This chain joins TRBV28 and TRBJ2-2; possible D gene TRBD2, 5 bases. Trimming took 5 bases from V and 1 from J, leaving 11 bases between them. The CDR3 covers 15 residues. Germline V gives CDR1 MDHEN, CDR2 SYDVKM. The CDR3 nucleotides read TGTGCCAGCAGTGAGAGACGGGGGAACACCGGGGAGCTGTTTTTT. It encodes CASSERRGNTGELFF.